The clone carrying this T cell receptor beta chain was seen repeatedly, ten times or more. Its antigen is unknown. Generation of bulk TCR libraries relied on previously described methods and listed TCR primers. MiXCR was run by TCRdb on the PCR reads, yielding one entry per CDR3 protein. The sample shows nearly 650,000 distinct CDR3 sequences, roughly 25% of them seen only once. These data belong to a study of molecular identifiers for immune sequencing clone quantification. Trimming removed 1 base at V and 3 bases at J, with 4 bases between. CDR3 size: 12 residues. CDR1 is MGHDK and CDR2 is SYGVNS in the germline V gene. General study findings and limits: For effector cells, clones above 20 RNA copies held over 98% of molecules; for naive cells, under 1%.

Material: naive CD8+ T cells from blood, with Jurkat cell RNA spiked in. This sample's subset: FACS-sorted CD8+CD4-CCR7+CD45RA+ naive T cells. J is TRBJ2-7 and V is TRBV25-1, with no clear D. The sequence came from a human donor in good health. Some libraries in this study had Jurkat cell RNA spiked in. CDR3 residues: CASSEFSYEQYF. As DNA, the CDR3 is TGTGCCAGCAGTGAATTTAGCTACGAGCAGTACTTC.